The present entry profiles one T cell receptor beta chain with its context. Its antigen is as yet unknown. The sample originates from a study of cytomegalovirus exposure and HLA in healthy donors. The study's findings and limits: In a later analysis, at a false discovery rate of 0.05, 16,951 TCR beta sequences matched HLA alleles. Immune exposure information comprised only CMV serostatus.

Germline V gene sequence: CDR1 SGHTA, CDR2 FQGNSA. The CDR3 is 16 amino acids. The junction had 12 bases not matched to a gene; V was cut back by 4 bases and J by 7 bases. 60 Vbeta and 13 Jbeta primers were used in PCR. The method was immunoSEQ multiplex PCR; TCRdb's version includes in-frame clones alone and lacks a portion of them. This sample has about 140,000 clones, with approximately 84% found just once. The receptor comes from a man aged 25-45 years in good health and CMV-seropositive. This rearrangement joins TRBV7-2 to TRBJ2-1; 8 nucleotides match TRBD2. Material for sequencing was PBMCs. CDR3 protein: CASSSPSGGPRNEQFF. In DNA form, the CDR3 reads TGTGCCAGCAGCTCCCCTTCGGGAGGGCCGAGGAATGAGCAGTTCTTC.